This T cell receptor beta chain is from a study of OX40 agonist ivuxolimab in advanced cancers. Study-level background: The dose-escalation cohort was around 83% male, with a mean age of about 56 years, ranging roughly 23 to 90. Partial response was recorded in three patients: one hepatocellular carcinoma and two cutaneous melanoma cases. Study-level findings and limits: No determination was made of the antigen specificity of the expanded peripheral T cells.

Only in-frame clones appear in the TCRdb table, and some are missing; sequencing was by immunoSEQ multiplex PCR. The table has 74,000 or so clones, about 93% seen once; the top ten hold more than 13%. As for this clone: The antigen is not known.

CDR1 and CDR2 (germline): MNHEY, SVGAGI. This CDR3 is 15 amino acids long. V dropped 7 bases and J dropped 0 bases, with 12 bases sitting between them. The sequencing here drew on CD4+ or CD8+ T cells sorted from blood, taken in a trial of the OX40 agonist ivuxolimab. The clonotype originates from an adult with an advanced solid tumor such as melanoma, head and neck, liver or kidney cancer. The rearrangement links TRBV6-5 to TRBJ1-4, with D perhaps matching TRBD1 (5 bases). The CDR3 coding sequence is TGTGCCAGCAAACCGGAGACAGCAACTAATGAAAAACTGTTTTTT. It encodes CASKPETATNEKLFF.